Shown below are 13 T cell receptor beta chains from a single sample sequenced in a study of cytomegalovirus exposure and HLA in healthy donors. Researchers ran the PCR with 60 Vbeta and 13 Jbeta primers. This table comes from immunoSEQ multiplex PCR, and its TCRdb copy is limited to in-frame clones, with some not included. This sample has fewer than 95,000 clones; roughly 69% occur once, and the top ten carry around 6.3%. Sequencing input: PBMCs. These receptors were obtained from a woman aged 30 to 39 in good health and CMV-seronegative.

This clone was seen at least ten times. The chain is built from TRBV27 and TRBJ1-3, with unresolved D. Per the germline V gene, CDR1 is MNHEY and CDR2 is SMNVEV (reference sequence). This CDR3 has 13 amino acids. The V and J ends lost 5 bases and 5 bases respectively, with 10 bases between them. The CDR3 DNA follows: TGTGCCAGCAGTCCCTCTAGAAGAAACACCATATATTTT. Its protein product is CASSPSRRNTIYF.

The CDR3 region is CASMGRNTEAFF. The CDR3 DNA reads as TGTGCTAGTATGGGCCGGAACACTGAAGCTTTCTTT. The rearrangement uses TRBV12-5 and TRBJ1-1; D call uncertain. The germline V gene encodes CDR1 LGHNT and CDR2 FRNRAP. This CDR3 is 12 amino acids long. The V end lost 8 bases, the J end lost 1 base, and 8 bases lay between the germline ends.

The chain employs TRBV10-3 and TRBJ1-2; no firm D call. The CDR3 extends over 15 amino acids. Germline CDR1 is ENHRY and CDR2 is SYGVKD. V was trimmed by 0 bases and J by 4 bases, leaving 12 bases between them. The DNA for the CDR3 is TGTGCCATCAGTGAGTCTGTGGGCCACCGCTATGGCTACACCTTC. Translating gives CAISESVGHRYGYTF.

There are a few counts of this clone. V gene TRBV7-7 combines with J gene TRBJ2-7, with TRBD1 matching over 8 bases. The CDR3 runs 13 residues. CDR1 and CDR2 (germline): SSHAT, FNYEAQ (reference sequence). V was clipped by 5 bases and J by 7 bases; unmatched bases: 7. CDR3 nucleotides: TGTGCCAGCAGCGTAGGACAGGGTGGGGAGCAGTACTTC. Protein: CASSVGQGGEQYF.

The chain joins TRBV7-2 to TRBJ2-2, with TRBD2 matching 12 bases. Trimming removed 2 bases from V and 6 bases from J; junction bases left unmatched: 4. The CDR3 has 16 amino acids. CDR1 SGHTA and CDR2 FQGNSA come from the germline V gene. The CDR3 DNA is TGTGCCAGCAGCTTACCAGGACTAGCGGGACCCGGGGAGCTGTTTTTT. Amino acids: CASSLPGLAGPGELFF. The whole variable domain, filled in from reference TRBV7-2 and TRBJ2-2, reads GAGVSQSPSNKVTEKGKDVELRCDPISGHTALYWYRQSLGQGLEFLIYFQGNSAPDKSGLPSDRFSAERTGGSVSTLTIQRTQQEDSAVYLCASSLPGLAGPGELFFGEGSRLTVL.

The rearrangement links TRBV7-9 to TRBJ2-7; TRBD1 aligns across 9 bases. Trimming at V came to 0 bases and at J to 6 bases, leaving 9 bases not matched to a gene. The germline V gene encodes CDR1 SEHNR and CDR2 FQNEAQ (reference sequence). This CDR3 has 16 residues. CDR3 nucleotide sequence: TGTGCCAGCAGCTTAGCCACCGGGACAGGGACGCCCGAGCAGTACTTC. This encodes CASSLATGTGTPEQYF.

This clone was counted between two and nine times. The CDR3 here is CASRRGLDRGIGYTF. Here the CDR3 DNA reads TGTGCCAGCAGGAGAGGCTTGGACAGGGGTATTGGCTACACCTTC. The chain links TRBV6-5 to TRBJ1-2; 9 positions agree with TRBD1. The CDR3 has 15 residues. CDR1 MNHEY and CDR2 SVGAGI come from the germline V gene. Trimming took 6 bases from V and 7 from J; bases not matched to a gene: 12.

Note on this clone: Since the CDR3 does not end with the conserved phenylalanine or tryptophan, this likely comes from a read error. The DNA is left out, because the CDR3 cannot be placed on it with certainty; the CDR3 is given as TCRdb lists it. The rearrangement uses TRBV4-1 and TRBJ2-7; the listed D gene, TRBD2, was not tested against the DNA. Germline V gene lookup returns CDR1 MGHRA and CDR2 YSYEKL. The CDR3 contains 13 residues when both ends are counted. The CDR3 reads CASSLAGLAGLAY.

The chain joins TRBV7-2 to TRBJ2-1, with no clear D. CDR1 is SGHTA, CDR2 FQGNSA, per germline. The V and J ends lost 1 base and 8 bases respectively, with 12 bases between them. This CDR3 is built from 14 residues. The CDR3 region has the DNA TGTGCCAGCAGCTTAGTTCGCCTACGGGATGAGCAGTTCTTC. Translation gives CASSLVRLRDEQFF.

The chain joins TRBV6-6 to TRBJ2-7, with 9 bases that match TRBD1. Germline V gene sequence: CDR1 MNHNY, CDR2 SVGAGI (reference sequence). The CDR3 runs 14 residues. Trimming at V came to 4 bases and at J to 3 bases, leaving 4 bases not matched to a gene. The CDR3: CASSLRQGVYEQYF. Here the CDR3 DNA reads TGTGCCAGCAGTTTAAGACAGGGGGTCTACGAGCAGTACTTC.

This CDR3 reads CASSLLRGASTDTQYF. CDR3 bases: TGTGCCAGCAGCTTACTTCGGGGGGCTAGCACAGATACGCAGTATTTT. J is TRBJ2-3 and V is TRBV7-9; TRBD2 is a possible D gene (7 bases). Deletions cut 2 bases from V and 0 bases from J, with 12 bases between. Germline-derived CDR1 and CDR2 are SEHNR and FQNEAQ (reference sequence). The CDR3 extends over 16 amino acids.

The rearrangement uses TRBV5-6 and TRBJ2-1, with D unresolved. Trimming removed 4 bases at V and 12 bases at J, with 17 bases between. Germline V gene data show CDR1 as SGHDT and CDR2 as YYEEEE. The CDR3 length is 13 residues. The CDR3 here is CASSPEDSWRQFF. CDR3 nucleotides: TGTGCCAGCAGCCCCGAAGACTCGTGGCGGCAGTTCTTC.

This clone was detected only once. The rearrangement uses TRBV9 and TRBJ1-3, with D tentatively TRBD1 (5 bases). Germline values: CDR1 SGDLS, CDR2 YYNGEE. Trimming cost V 0 bases and J 0 bases, with 10 bases left between them. The CDR3 totals 16 residues. CDR3 DNA sequence: TGTGCCAGCAGCGTAGGGCGGGACTTCTCTGGAAACACCATATATTTT. It codes for CASSVGRDFSGNTIYF.